A selection of T cell receptor beta chains follows, all from one sample in a study of shared clonotypes between healthy human individuals. Some clones are missing from TCRdb's copy, which holds only in-frame ones; the method was immunoSEQ multiplex PCR. The profile covers approximately 1.1 million clones, with around three quarters appearing a single time and approximately 0.5% taken by the ten largest. Sequencing was carried out using memory CD4+ T cells from PBMCs. The receptors stem from a man younger than 30 in good health. Some clones in this sample may be carry-over from other donors' samples. Each CDR3 is given with its conserved first and last residue.

V,CDR3
TRBV19,CASRAGAPHQPQHF
TRBV27,CASSLTGTLTEAFF
TRBV5-1,CASSLGPPAGVVETQYF
TRBV20-1,CSGLDGYEQYF
TRBV7-3,CASSGQAGAVETQYF
TRBV11-3,CASSLTGLTGGPGDEQFF
TRBV4-2,CASSRDSLYEQYF
TRBV5-8,CASTVTDGYFLGANVLTF
TRBV9,CASSEGQSYNEQFF
TRBV28,CASSLSPYSPGNGYTF
TRBV1,CTSSPKATSGRLPDTQYF
TRBV7-9,CASSLVPSGTETQYF
TRBV2,CASSVQGGRTEAFF
TRBV6-6,CASSSGWTGDEKLFF
TRBV9,CASSGRQGALETQYF
TRBV6-5,CASSYEGLAGFNEQFF
TRBV6-1,CASTRQGWGEKLFF
TRBV7-8,CASSLAPLKTGSDYGYTF
TRBV4-1,CASSQWTYTGNTIYF
TRBV11-3,CASSALRVVEKLFF
TRBV5-1,CASSLGRTDYGYTF
TRBV9,CASSGTGERNQPQHF
TRBV23-1,CASAYGFTFGGELFF
TRBV5-1,CASSFGDAAGGEKLFF
TRBV11-2,CASSGGLAGFLSSYNEQFF
TRBV18,CASSGAGAYSGNTIYF
TRBV29-1,CSVVTDTYQPQHF
TRBV7-2,CASSLARNYGYTF
TRBV9,CASSPSPLHF
TRBV28,CASSQLLYGYTF
TRBV7-2,CASSSRLAGVTDTQYF
TRBV7-2,CASSLDGRTHNEQFF
TRBV19,CASSRDRVTGELFF
TRBV14,CASSRLQGRETEAFF
TRBV4-3,CASSQAAAATNEKLFF
TRBV9,CASSGGEGVVLYNEQFF
TRBV5-1,CASSLGLANPNEQFF
TRBV28,CASTLGGSGYGYTF
TRBV4-1,CASSPGPQDQPQHF
TRBV2,CASRAGATNEKLFF
TRBV5-1,CASSLISTDGGDTQYF
TRBV11-3,CASSLGGRAYEQYF
TRBV7-9,CASSLVGGSPQETQYF
TRBV5-4,CASSLALAGSEQFF
TRBV4-2,CASSQDRLALSGNTIYF
TRBV6-5,CASSGYREGEKLFF
TRBV2,CASSAGLGEETQYF
TRBV9,CASSVEGLINTGELFF
TRBV5-1,CASSLLPQETQYF
TRBV30,CAWAARQGQPQHF
TRBV7-2,CASSLAGGRAYNEQFF
TRBV7-2,CASSLGRGQAYEQYF
TRBV9,CASSSGLAGVNEQFF
TRBV7-9,CASSFGGGQGSREQYF
TRBV27,CASSLYVGPTYNEQFF
TRBV4-1,CASSQLQSGGYTF
TRBV28,CASSLRLIEQFF
TRBV6-5,CASDFGQDYGYTF
TRBV15,CATSVTSGRETQYF
TRBV4-1,CASSQQQGETQYF